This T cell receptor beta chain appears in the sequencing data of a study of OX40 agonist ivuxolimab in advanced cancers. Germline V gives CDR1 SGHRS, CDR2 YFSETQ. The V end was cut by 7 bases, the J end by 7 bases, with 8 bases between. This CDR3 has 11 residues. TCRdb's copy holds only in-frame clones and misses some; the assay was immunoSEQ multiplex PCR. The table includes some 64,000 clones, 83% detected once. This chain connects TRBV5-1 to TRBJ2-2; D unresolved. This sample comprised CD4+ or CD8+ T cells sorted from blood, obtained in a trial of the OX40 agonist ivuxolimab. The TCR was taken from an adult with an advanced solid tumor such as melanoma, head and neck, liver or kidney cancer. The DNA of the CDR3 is TGCGCCAGCGCCGTCGGCGGGGAGCTGTTTTTT. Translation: CASAVGGELFF.